This TCR beta chain is from a study of T cell responses to AZD1222 COVID-19 vaccine. Study information: Second-dose timings of about 4 or about 12 weeks were pooled.

The CDR3 has 19 amino acids. Trimming removed 0 bases at V and 0 bases at J, with 18 bases between. Germline CDR1 MGHRA, CDR2 YSYEKL. General study points: Most donors were white British, females outnumbered males, and clonal diversity was possibly underestimated. Elevations in Spike-specific TCR breadth and depth followed administration of two AZD1222 doses.

TCRdb's copy holds only in-frame clones and misses some; the assay was immunoSEQ multiplex PCR. The sample has roughly 55,000 clones, around 92% seen once. This clone showed up just once. Its matching antigen is unknown. The clonotype originates from an adult in good health. The V gene is TRBV4-1, the J gene TRBJ2-1, with D possibly matching TRBD2 (6 bases). The input for sequencing was peripheral blood, taken on day 0 of AZD1222 vaccination. CDR3 sequence reads: CASSQDRSSGPNSYNEQFF. CDR3 DNA sequence: TGCGCCAGCAGCCAAGACCGTAGTAGCGGACCGAACTCCTACAATGAGCAGTTCTTC.